The subject of this entry is one T cell receptor beta chain. The antigen it recognizes is unknown. Base qualities are not recorded, but no much larger clone differs from it by a single base. This entry belongs to a study of beta chain features in type 1 diabetes (dated by TCRdb to the late 2010s). About the study as a whole: Mean age, gender distribution, total cell number and subset yield did not differ between patients and healthy donors. In the study, TCRB repertoires of sorted circulating CD4+ T cell subsets from recently diagnosed type 1 diabetes patients were compared with those of matched healthy donors. A total of around 100 million sorted cells were examined across all samples, and RNA yield correlated strongly with the number of cells per subset. Regulatory and stem cell-like memory subsets were obtained from only 8 patients and roughly eight healthy donors, while naive and central memory subsets were obtained from all 28 donors. Broad study findings and their caveats: HLA sub-analyses involved small numbers of individuals, so any influence of HLA type on TCRB rearrangement remained unresolved. At VDJ recombination sites, patients with type 1 diabetes made fewer insertions and deleted more nucleotides, a pattern implying thymic rearrangement abnormalities. Naive, central memory and regulatory TCRB repertoires appeared to be more similar among patients than among healthy donors. Because cDNA was sequenced instead of genomic DNA, activated cells with high expression could be over-represented, although the groups did not differ in activation or CD3 levels. A moderate but significant shortening of TCRB CDR3 length was observed in type 1 diabetes patients in all four CD4+ subsets. Shorter templates might have been favored by PCR, but patient and control samples were amplified and corrected together, so both groups would have been affected equally by any skew.

Each donor gave one peripheral blood draw, averaging approximately 0.12 L, which was collected into heparinised tubes. Using a panel that included CD45RO, CCR7, CD25, CD127, CD95 and CD27, naive, central memory, regulatory and stem cell-like memory CD4+ T cells were sorted on a BD FACSAria II. Every sorted population had a purity above 95%. PBMCs were isolated immediately by Lymphoprep density gradient centrifugation and stained directly without culture. So that batch effects would be minimized, each experiment stained and sorted samples in pairs, pairing one healthy donor with one patient. The entire amount of isolated RNA was reverse transcribed using the High Capacity cDNA Reverse Transcription Kit, so the sequenced TCRB transcripts were expressed ones. Stem cell-like memory T cell samples underwent survey-depth immunoSEQ sequencing, averaging approximately 920,000 total reads per sample. Sorted cells were lysed in RLT buffer, and RNA was extracted using DNase-treated RNeasy Micro or Mini kits according to cell number. Each cell subset was processed on its own to prevent cross-contamination, while patient and healthy donor samples were processed together. Using the immunoSEQ multiplex PCR, TCRB sequences were amplified from cDNA into 87-bp fragments spanning the CDR3 region. Sequencing of the amplicons was done on the Illumina HiSeq platform. In the authors' own workflow: PCR bias was corrected computationally using synthetic template baselines, and reads within Hamming distance 2 were collapsed, with unmergeable singletons discarded. Reads were aligned against IMGT so that V, D and J genes, CDR3 length and insertions or deletions at six rearrangement sites could be assigned. Within each subset, clonotype counts were normalized to the number of sorted cells before true diversity and Gini coefficients were calculated with the tcR R package. Repertoire sharing was quantified using the overlap coefficient calculated on TCRB nucleotide sequences. In its TCRdb copy, this immuneACCESS table keeps in-frame sequences only and misses some clones. Where compared with another copy, unresolved V genes explain less than half of these, and the others have no known cause. D and trimming were read from the DNA, whereas the V and J calls and clone size are those reported in that table. The sample table lists around 15,000 clones, approximately 76% of them with a count of one. Less than 0.35% of the sample goes to the ten largest clones.

CDR1 and CDR2 are read off the germline V gene (reference sequence) as DFQATT and SNEGSKA. V is pared back by 6 bases and J by 2 bases, with 8 bases lying between the germline termini. Including cysteine and phenylalanine, the CDR3 has 11 amino acids. The retained sequence is limited to the CDR3, 33 bases, with the frame set at the first base. Sequencing was performed on stem cell memory CD4+ T cells from blood. The cell subset or site label, as the study defines it: stem cell-like memory CD4+ T cells. This TCR derives from a woman under 30 with type 1 diabetes. The sequence joins TRBV20-1 to TRBJ2-7, with the identity of the D gene unclear. The CDR3 reads as follows: CSAAVTYEQYF. The DNA is as follows: TGCAGTGCGGCGGTGACCTACGAGCAGTACTTC.